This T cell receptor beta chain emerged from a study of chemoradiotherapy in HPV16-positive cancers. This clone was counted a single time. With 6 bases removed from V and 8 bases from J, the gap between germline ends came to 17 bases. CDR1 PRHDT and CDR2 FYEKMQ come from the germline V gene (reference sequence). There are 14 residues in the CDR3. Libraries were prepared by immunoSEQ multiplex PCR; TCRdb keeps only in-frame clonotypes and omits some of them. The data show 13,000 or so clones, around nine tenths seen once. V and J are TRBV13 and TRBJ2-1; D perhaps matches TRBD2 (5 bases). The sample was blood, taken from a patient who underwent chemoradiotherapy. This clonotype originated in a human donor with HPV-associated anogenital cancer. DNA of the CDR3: TGTGCCAGCAGTTCCGATTCACTAGAAGATGAGCAGTTCTTC. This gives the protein CASSSDSLEDEQFF.